The next 20 T cell receptor beta chains were all read from a single sample in a study of blood T cell repertoires in COVID-19. The method was immunoSEQ multiplex PCR; TCRdb's version includes in-frame clones alone and lacks a portion of them. The table shows 130,000 to 150,000 clones, with approximately 92% occurring only once. Sequencing was carried out using peripheral blood. The source is a woman aged 55-69 years with active COVID-19.

This chain connects TRBV4-1 to TRBJ1-6, with a weak D call TRBD1 (5 bases). The CDR3 loop spans 17 amino acids. V dropped 0 bases and J dropped 0 bases, with 9 bases sitting between them. From germline, CDR1 is MGHRA and CDR2 YSYEKL. CDR3 DNA: TGCGCCAGCAGCCAAGAGGGGCGGAGCTCCTATAATTCACCCCTCCACTTT. Residues: CASSQEGRSSYNSPLHF.

The rearrangement joins TRBV29-1 to TRBJ1-1; 9 nucleotides line up with TRBD1. The CDR3 is made up of 12 amino acids. The V gene end was trimmed by 7 bases and the J gene end by 4 bases; junction bases not matched to a gene: 4. The germline gives CDR1 SQVTM, CDR2 ANQGSEA. CDR3 sequence reads: CSARDRATEAFF. DNA of the CDR3: TGCAGCGCCCGGGACAGGGCCACTGAAGCTTTCTTT.

The J gene is TRBJ1-1, the V gene TRBV9; D gene ambiguous. Germline CDR1 is SGDLS and CDR2 is YYNGEE. V gave up 2 bases and J gave up 5 bases, with 10 bases separating them. CDR3 length: 13 amino acids. The CDR3 nucleotides read TGTGCCAGCAGCGTGTCCGACTATACTGAAGCTTTCTTT. It specifies CASSVSDYTEAFF.

The V gene is TRBV10-1, the J gene TRBJ1-1, with D tentatively TRBD1 (6 bases). Germline lookup yields CDR1 WNHNN and CDR2 SYGVQD (reference sequence). The CDR3 covers 13 residues. Between the trimmed V and J ends, which lost 3 bases and 6 bases, there was a span of 11 bases. As DNA, the CDR3 is TGCGCCAGCAGTGACTTCACAGGGTCTGAAGCTTTCTTT. As protein: CASSDFTGSEAFF.

J is TRBJ1-4 and V is TRBV9, with 7 bases identical to TRBD1. The V segment lost 0 bases and the J segment 3 bases; nucleotides outside the gene matches: 8. Germline V gene data show CDR1 as SGDLS and CDR2 as YYNGEE. The CDR3 runs 17 residues. DNA of the CDR3: TGTGCCAGCAGCGTAGACGTACAGGGGACACCTAATGAAAAACTGTTTTTT. It codes for CASSVDVQGTPNEKLFF.

With regard to this clone: At the DNA level, this CDR3 is encoded by other sequences in the same sample as well. The J gene is TRBJ2-5, the V gene TRBV11-3, with D unresolved. The CDR3 runs 12 residues. Trimming pared 5 bases from V and 5 bases from J, leaving 9 bases between. Germline assignment: CDR1 SGHNT and CDR2 YENEEA. The CDR3, as DNA: TGTGCCAGCAGCCTTTACGGGGAGACCCAGTACTTC. Its protein is CASSLYGETQYF.

The gene calls are TRBV7-9 and TRBJ1-3; D ambiguous. This CDR3 spans 14 amino acids. V lost 2 bases, J lost 0 bases, and 5 bases lay in between. The germline CDR1 and CDR2 sequences are SEHNR and FQNEAQ (reference sequence). Written as DNA, the CDR3 is TGTGCCAGCAGCTTATCTGTCTCTGGAAACACCATATATTTT. As protein: CASSLSVSGNTIYF.

The chain links TRBV7-9 to TRBJ1-2; 9 bases are shared with TRBD1. The CDR3 extends over 14 amino acids. Looked up from germline, CDR1 is SEHNR and CDR2 is FQNEAQ (reference sequence). V gave up 5 bases and J gave up 5 bases; unmatched junction bases: 6. The CDR3 DNA sequence: TGTGCCAGCAGCATGGGACAGGGAGGGTATGGCTACACCTTC. Translation: CASSMGQGGYGYTF.

This clone appeared a single time. V usage is TRBV5-1 and J usage is TRBJ2-7, with D maybe TRBD2 (6 bases). Per the germline V gene, CDR1 is SGHRS and CDR2 is YFSETQ. This CDR3 spans 16 amino acids. Between the trimmed V and J ends, which lost 0 bases and 7 bases, there was a span of 20 bases. The CDR3 spells CASSLDGSPRRSEQYF. In nucleotides, the CDR3 is TGCGCCAGCAGCTTGGACGGGAGCCCGCGACGGTCGGAGCAGTACTTC.

This chain links TRBV10-2 with TRBJ2-1, with 14 positions matching TRBD2. The V segment lost 4 bases and the J segment 8 bases; nucleotides outside the gene matches: 19. Germline CDR1 WSHSY, CDR2 SAAADI. The CDR3 has 20 residues. The CDR3 spells CASSAGGVVPGLAGEYEQFF. The DNA for the CDR3 is TGCGCCAGCAGTGCAGGCGGTGTTGTACCGGGACTAGCGGGAGAATATGAGCAGTTCTTC.

This clone was seen only a few times. The chain employs TRBV19 and TRBJ2-7, with D perhaps TRBD1 (5 bases). From germline, CDR1 is LNHDA and CDR2 SQIVND (reference sequence). Trimming stripped 4 bases from V and 0 bases from J, with 10 bases between. CDR3 size: 14 residues. The CDR3 DNA reads as TGTGCCAGTAGTAGAACAGGTAACTCCTACGAGCAGTACTTC. Amino acids: CASSRTGNSYEQYF.

V gene TRBV7-9 combines with J gene TRBJ2-3, with D maybe TRBD2 (6 bases). V dropped 1 base and J dropped 5 bases, with 10 bases sitting between them. This CDR3 is 14 amino acids long. Germline V gene sequence: CDR1 SEHNR, CDR2 FQNEAQ (reference sequence). CDR3 sequence: CASSLGRGGDTQYF. DNA of the CDR3: TGTGCCAGCAGCTTAGGGAGGGGTGGAGATACGCAGTATTTT. The full variable domain, rest sourced from reference TRBV7-9 and TRBJ2-3, is DTGVSQNPRHKITKRGQNVTFRCDPISEHNRLYWYRQTLGQGPEFLTYFQNEAQLEKSRLLSDRFSAERPKGSFSTLEIQRTEQGDSAMYLCASSLGRGGDTQYFGPGTRLTVL.

The rearrangement uses TRBV7-2 and TRBJ2-3, with 8 bases fitting TRBD2. V was pared by 5 bases and J by 4 bases, with 2 bases of the junction left unmatched. This CDR3 region has 13 residues. The germline V gene has CDR1 SGHTA and CDR2 FQGNSA. The CDR3 nucleotides read TGTGCCAGCAGCAAACTAGCGGCAGATACGCAGTATTTT. Amino acids: CASSKLAADTQYF. The full variable domain, completed using reference TRBV7-2 and TRBJ2-3, is GAGVSQSPSNKVTEKGKDVELRCDPISGHTALYWYRQSLGQGLEFLIYFQGNSAPDKSGLPSDRFSAERTGGSVSTLTIQRTQQEDSAVYLCASSKLAADTQYFGPGTRLTVL.

The rearrangement joins TRBV5-1 to TRBJ2-1; the D is unclear. Trimming cost V 0 bases and J 5 bases, with 6 bases left between them. This CDR3 contains 13 residues. CDR1 is SGHRS and CDR2 is YFSETQ in the germline V gene. DNA of the CDR3: TGCGCCAGCAGCTTGGTGCCTAACAATGAGCAGTTCTTC. Amino acid sequence: CASSLVPNNEQFF.

The rearrangement links TRBV6-2 or TRBV6-3 to TRBJ2-7; 7 positions match TRBD1. CDR1 is MNHEY and CDR2 is SVGEGT in the germline V gene. This CDR3 has 15 residues. V trimming: 4 bases; J trimming: 3 bases; junction bases outside the gene matches: 9. The CDR3 coding sequence is TGTGCCAGCAGTTGCCCAGACAGGGATTTCTACGAGCAGTACTTC. Its translation is CASSCPDRDFYEQYF.

The chain carries TRBV24-1 and TRBJ2-3, with 9 bases lining up with TRBD1. The V and J ends lost 2 bases and 0 bases, in that order; junction bases with no gene match: 2. The CDR3 is made up of 16 amino acids. Germline CDR1 reads KGHDR; CDR2 reads SFDVKD. Here the CDR3 DNA reads TGTGCCACCAGTGATTGGGACAGGGACAGCACAGATACGCAGTATTTT. This sequence encodes CATSDWDRDSTDTQYF.

V and J are TRBV24-1 and TRBJ2-1; TRBD2 agrees at 15 bases. V dropped 5 bases and J dropped 6; count of bases not matched to a gene: 7. The CDR3 runs 17 residues. Germline V CDR1 and CDR2: KGHDR, SFDVKD. The CDR3 loop is CATSGTSGRVAINEQFF. In DNA, the CDR3 is TGTGCCACCAGTGGGACTAGCGGGAGGGTAGCAATCAATGAGCAGTTCTTC.

The genes are TRBV30 and TRBJ1-6; TRBD1 agrees at 9 bases. CDR1 is GTSNPN, CDR2 SVGIG, per germline (reference sequence). The trim removed 2 bases at V and 6 bases at J, leaving 8 bases unmatched. This CDR3 comprises 16 residues. DNA of the CDR3: TGTGCCTGGAGTCTCGGGTGGACAGGGGTTAATTCACCCCTCCACTTT. As protein: CAWSLGWTGVNSPLHF. Full variable domain (remainder filled in from reference TRBV30 and TRBJ1-6): SQTIHQWPATLVQPVGSPLSLECTVEGTSNPNLYWYRQAAGRGLQLLFYSVGIGQISSEVPQNLSASRPQDRQFILSSKKLLLSDSGFYLCAWSLGWTGVNSPLHFGNGTRLTVT.

This rearrangement joins TRBV6-5 to TRBJ2-1; 10 nucleotides match TRBD2. After removal of 2 bases from V and 7 bases from J, the junction contained 8 bases not matched to a gene. Germline V gene sequence: CDR1 MNHEY, CDR2 SVGAGI. This CDR3 contains 16 residues. The CDR3 nucleotides read TGTGCCAGCAGTTACGAGAGTGCTAGCGGGAGTAATGAGCAGTTCTTC. As protein: CASSYESASGSNEQFF.

The genes are TRBV21-1 and TRBJ2-7; the table assigns TRBD2, which was not confirmed against the DNA. TRBV21-1 is described as a pseudogene. CDR3 length: 16 residues. CDR3 loop: CASSKVRAGEAYEQYF. The CDR3 DNA reads TGTGCCAGCAGCAAAGTGAGGGCGGGAGAGGCCTACGAGCAGTACTTC.